Shown below are 16 T cell receptor beta chains from a single sample sequenced in a study of cytomegalovirus exposure and HLA in healthy donors. With 60 Vbeta and 13 Jbeta primers, the PCR was carried out. Some clones are missing from TCRdb's copy, which holds only in-frame ones; the method was immunoSEQ multiplex PCR. The repertoire includes about 140,000 clones, over 50% of them detected once, and approximately 1.6% sits in the top ten. The sample comprised PBMCs. The receptors stem from a human donor in good health.

To note about this clone: One end of the junction is discordant with germline, which a read error may explain. Within the sample, other DNA sequences also encode this same CDR3. The rearrangement joins TRBV5-1 to TRBJ2-7; D remains ambiguous. CDR3 length: 14 residues. The V gene's germline CDR1 is SGHRS and CDR2 YFSETQ. The CDR3 spells CASSLDGGSYEQYF. The CDR3 nucleotides read TGCGCCAGCAGCTTGGACGGCGGTAGCTACGAGCAATACTTC.

The V gene is TRBV27, the J gene TRBJ1-5, with D possibly TRBD1 on 6 matching bases. The V end lost 5 bases, the J end lost 6 bases, and 17 bases lay between the germline ends. CDR1 and CDR2 (germline): MNHEY, SMNVEV (reference sequence). The CDR3 spans 15 residues. The CDR3 sequence is CASSLTTGYSQPQHF. CDR3 DNA: TGTGCCAGCAGTCTCACTACAGGGTATAGTCAGCCCCAGCATTTT.

The CDR3 reads CASSGDSGSSYNEQFF. The CDR3 nucleotides read TGTGCCAGCAGCGGCGATAGCGGGAGCTCCTACAATGAGCAGTTCTTC. This chain joins TRBV5-6 and TRBJ2-1; 9 bases map to TRBD2. Per the germline V gene, CDR1 is SGHDT and CDR2 is YYEEEE. V gave up 4 bases and J gave up 0 bases; unmatched junction bases: 5. This CDR3 comprises 16 residues.

The table lists this clone with a few counts. V usage is TRBV19 and J usage is TRBJ2-1; 12 bases fit TRBD2. The CDR3 loop spans 13 amino acids. Trimming took 7 bases from V and 10 from J; bases not matched to a gene: 5. From germline, CDR1 is LNHDA and CDR2 SQIVND (reference sequence). For the CDR3, the DNA is TGTGCCAGTATGGCGACTAGCGGGGGAGAGCAGTTCTTC. As protein: CASMATSGGEQFF.

The sample holds one count of this clone. A read error may produce the germline difference seen at one junction end. The rearrangement uses TRBV18 and TRBJ2-5, with 7 positions matching TRBD2. This CDR3 contains 14 residues. Germline V gives CDR1 KGHSH, CDR2 LQKENI. As DNA, the CDR3 is TGTGCCCGCTCACGGGGGGACCTCCAAGAGACCCAGTACTTC. Its translation is CARSRGDLQETQYF.

CDR3 amino acids: CASSYTSGGNLNGYTF. CDR3 nucleotide sequence: TGTGCCAGCAGTTATACGTCAGGGGGGAATCTGAATGGCTACACCTTC. V and J are TRBV6-5 and TRBJ1-2; 7 bases align to TRBD1. Germline V gene sequence: CDR1 MNHEY, CDR2 SVGAGI. The CDR3 has 16 residues. The V and J ends lost 3 bases and 6 bases, in that order; junction bases with no gene match: 13.

This rearrangement joins TRBV2 to TRBJ1-1, with unresolved D. CDR1 is SNHLY and CDR2 is FYNNEI in the germline V gene. V lost 0 bases and J lost 5, with 10 bases in between. The CDR3 is made up of 14 amino acids. This CDR3 is CASSEAPGRTEAFF. The CDR3 DNA reads TGTGCCAGCAGTGAAGCGCCAGGCAGGACTGAAGCTTTCTTT. The whole variable domain, remainder taken from reference TRBV2 and TRBJ1-1, is EPEVTQTPSHQVTQMGQEVILRCVPISNHLYFYWYRQILGQKVEFLVSFYNNEISEKSEIFDDQFSVERPDGSNFTLKIRSTKLEDSAMYFCASSEAPGRTEAFFGQGTRLTVV.

The V gene is TRBV7-2, the J gene TRBJ2-7; the match to TRBD1 covers 8 bases. V dropped 9 bases and J dropped 5; count of bases not matched to a gene: 9. The CDR3 sequence is 13 residues long. Germline V lookup: CDR1 SGHTA, CDR2 FQGNSA. The DNA for the CDR3 is TGTGCCAGTTCTAGACCAGGGGGCGACGAGCAGTACTTC. Protein sequence: CASSRPGGDEQYF.

J is TRBJ2-5 and V is TRBV29-1; 9 bases map to TRBD2. The CDR3 totals 14 residues. CDR1 is SQVTM and CDR2 is ANQGSEA in the germline V gene. V dropped 8 bases and J dropped 7; count of bases not matched to a gene: 14. The CDR3 DNA sequence: TGCAGCTCAACGAGTAGCGGGGGAAGGGGGACCCAGTACTTC. It is translated as CSSTSSGGRGTQYF.

This clone showed up just a few times. This chain uses TRBV7-9 with TRBJ1-3, with D unclear. Trimming shortened V by 1 base and J by 0 bases, and 7 bases separated the two germline ends. From germline, CDR1 is SEHNR and CDR2 FQNEAQ (reference sequence). CDR3 length: 15 amino acids. The CDR3 sequence is CASSLGVFSGNTIYF. CDR3 nucleotides: TGTGCCAGCAGCTTAGGAGTCTTCTCTGGAAACACCATATATTTT.

The chain couples TRBV15 to TRBJ1-3; D not resolved. The CDR3 extends over 15 amino acids. Germline V gives CDR1 LNHNV, CDR2 YYDKDF (reference sequence). Between the trimmed V and J ends, which lost 0 bases and 4 bases, there was a span of 10 bases. CDR3 sequence: CATSREGRQGNTIYF. CDR3 sequence (DNA): TGTGCCACCAGCAGAGAGGGCAGGCAGGGAAACACCATATATTTT.

V and J are TRBV27 and TRBJ1-1; TRBD1 matches 8 bases. Germline CDR1 MNHEY, CDR2 SMNVEV (reference sequence). V trimming: 6 bases; J trimming: 5 bases; junction bases outside the gene matches: 5. The CDR3 extends over 13 amino acids. CDR3 in DNA: TGTGCCAGCAGAGGGGACAGGCAAACTGAAGCTTTCTTT. It is translated as CASRGDRQTEAFF.

This clone turned up a few times. The chain recombines TRBV29-1 with TRBJ2-7; 10 bases map to TRBD2. V dropped 6 bases and J dropped 4; count of bases not matched to a gene: 6. Germline CDR1 SQVTM, CDR2 ANQGSEA. This CDR3 contains 13 residues. This CDR3 is CSVSGRAMYEQYF. In DNA, the CDR3 is TGCAGCGTAAGCGGGAGGGCAATGTACGAGCAGTACTTC.

The genes are TRBV11-2 and TRBJ2-1, with D possibly being TRBD2 (5 bases). The CDR3 has 11 amino acids. Between the trimmed V and J ends, which lost 10 bases and 3 bases, there was a span of 7 bases. Germline V CDR1 and CDR2: SGHAT, FQNNGV. In DNA, the CDR3 is TGTGCCACCGGGGACTACAATGAGCAGTTCTTC. This encodes CATGDYNEQFF.

The genes are TRBV27 and TRBJ1-1, with D perhaps matching TRBD1 (5 bases). Germline V lookup: CDR1 MNHEY, CDR2 SMNVEV (reference sequence). Trimming shortened V by 6 bases and J by 0 bases, and 11 bases separated the two germline ends. The CDR3 runs 14 residues. In DNA form, the CDR3 reads TGTGCCAGCAGGGCGGGGGGAATGAACACTGAAGCTTTCTTT. It is translated as CASRAGGMNTEAFF.

The V and J genes are TRBV7-3 and TRBJ2-1, with TRBD2 matching over 9 bases. CDR3 length: 16 amino acids. From germline, CDR1 is SGHTA and CDR2 FQGTGA. Trimming cost V 1 base and J 9 bases; bases outside gene matches: 10. The CDR3 here is CASSLKAGGSGGEQFF. CDR3 bases: TGTGCCAGCAGCTTAAAGGCGGGAGGGTCTGGTGGTGAGCAGTTCTTC.